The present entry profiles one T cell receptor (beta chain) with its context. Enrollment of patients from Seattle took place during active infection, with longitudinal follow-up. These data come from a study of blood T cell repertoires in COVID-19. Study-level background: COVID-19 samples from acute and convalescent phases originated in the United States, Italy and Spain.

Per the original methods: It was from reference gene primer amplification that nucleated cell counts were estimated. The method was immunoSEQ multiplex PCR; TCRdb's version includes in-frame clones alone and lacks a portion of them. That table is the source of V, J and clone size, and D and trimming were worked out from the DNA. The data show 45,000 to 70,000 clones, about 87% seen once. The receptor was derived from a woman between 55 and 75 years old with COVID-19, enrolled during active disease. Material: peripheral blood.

CDR3 sequence: CASSQGTSGRETQYF. The CDR3 DNA sequence: TGTGCCAGCAGCCAGGGGACTAGCGGCCGGGAGACCCAGTACTTC. The chain uses TRBV3-1 (or the pseudogene TRBV3-2) and TRBJ2-5; 11 bases are shared with TRBD2. V shed 3 bases, J shed 5 bases, and the junction held 5 bases outside the gene matches. The length of the CDR3 is 15 residues. CDR1 is LGHDT and CDR2 is YNNKEL in the germline V gene (reference sequence).